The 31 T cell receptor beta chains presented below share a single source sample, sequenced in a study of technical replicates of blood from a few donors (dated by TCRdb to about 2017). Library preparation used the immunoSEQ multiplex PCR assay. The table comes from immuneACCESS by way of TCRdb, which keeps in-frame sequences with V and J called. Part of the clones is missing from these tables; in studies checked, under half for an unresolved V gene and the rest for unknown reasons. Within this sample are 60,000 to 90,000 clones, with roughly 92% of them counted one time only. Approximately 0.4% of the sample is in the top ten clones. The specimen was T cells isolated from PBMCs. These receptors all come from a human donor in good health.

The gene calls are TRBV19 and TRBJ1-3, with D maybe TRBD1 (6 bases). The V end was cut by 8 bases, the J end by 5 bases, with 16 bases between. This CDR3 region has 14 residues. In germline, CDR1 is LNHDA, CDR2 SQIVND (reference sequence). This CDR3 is CASGERGQRNTIYF. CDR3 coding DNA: TGTGCCAGTGGGGAGCGGGGGCAGAGAAACACCATATATTTT.

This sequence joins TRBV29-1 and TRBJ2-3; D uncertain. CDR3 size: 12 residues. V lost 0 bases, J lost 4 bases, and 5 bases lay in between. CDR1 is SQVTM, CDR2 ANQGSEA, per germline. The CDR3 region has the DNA TGCAGCGTTGAAGAGGCGGCAGATACGCAGTATTTT. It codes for CSVEEAADTQYF.

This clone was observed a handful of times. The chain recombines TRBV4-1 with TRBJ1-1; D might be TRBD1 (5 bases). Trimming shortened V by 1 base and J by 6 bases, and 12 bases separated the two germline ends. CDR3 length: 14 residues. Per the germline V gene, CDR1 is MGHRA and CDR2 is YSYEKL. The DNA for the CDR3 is TGCGCCAGCAGCCAAGGCAGGGAACGAGCTGAAGCTTTCTTT. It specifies CASSQGRERAEAFF.

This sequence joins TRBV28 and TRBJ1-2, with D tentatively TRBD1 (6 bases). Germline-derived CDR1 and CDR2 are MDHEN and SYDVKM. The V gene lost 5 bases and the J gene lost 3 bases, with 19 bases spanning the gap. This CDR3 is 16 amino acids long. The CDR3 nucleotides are TGTGCCAGCAGTATGGGAGGGGGGAAGGAGGACTATGGCTACACCTTC. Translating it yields CASSMGGGKEDYGYTF.

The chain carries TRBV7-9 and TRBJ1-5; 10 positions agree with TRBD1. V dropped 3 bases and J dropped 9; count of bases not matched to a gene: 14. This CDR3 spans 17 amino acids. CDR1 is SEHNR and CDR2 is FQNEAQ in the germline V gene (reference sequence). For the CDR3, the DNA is TGTGCCAGCAGCTTTGGGACAGGGGCCACTCTTATTCGGCCCCAGCATTTT. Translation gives CASSFGTGATLIRPQHF.

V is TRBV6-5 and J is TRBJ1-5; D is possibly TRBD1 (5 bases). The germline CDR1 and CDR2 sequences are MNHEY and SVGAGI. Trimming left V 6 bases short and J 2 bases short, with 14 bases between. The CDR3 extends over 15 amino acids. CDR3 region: CASSDAGVGNQPQHF. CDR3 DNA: TGTGCCAGCAGCGACGCGGGGGTGGGCAATCAGCCCCAGCATTTT.

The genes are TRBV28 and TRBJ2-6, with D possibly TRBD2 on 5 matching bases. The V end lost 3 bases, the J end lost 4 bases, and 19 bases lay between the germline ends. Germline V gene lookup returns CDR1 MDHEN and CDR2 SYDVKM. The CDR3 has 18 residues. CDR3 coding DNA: TGTGCCAGCAGTTTTCTCGGGGATCGGGGTACCGGGGCCAACGTCCTGACTTTC. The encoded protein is CASSFLGDRGTGANVLTF.

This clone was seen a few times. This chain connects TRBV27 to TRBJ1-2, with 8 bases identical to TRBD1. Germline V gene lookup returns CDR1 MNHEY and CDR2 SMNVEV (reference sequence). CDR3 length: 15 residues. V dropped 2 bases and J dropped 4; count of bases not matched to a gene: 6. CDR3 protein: CASSLSRGPGYGYTF. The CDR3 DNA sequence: TGTGCCAGCAGTTTAAGCAGGGGGCCCGGCTATGGCTACACCTTC.

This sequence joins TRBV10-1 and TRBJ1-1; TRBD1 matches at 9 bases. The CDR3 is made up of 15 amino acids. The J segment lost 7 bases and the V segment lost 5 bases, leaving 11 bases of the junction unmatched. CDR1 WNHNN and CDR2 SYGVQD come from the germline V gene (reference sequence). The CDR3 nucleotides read TGCGCCAGCAGTTCGTCCGGGACAGGGTTGGGTGAAGCTTTCTTT. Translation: CASSSSGTGLGEAFF.

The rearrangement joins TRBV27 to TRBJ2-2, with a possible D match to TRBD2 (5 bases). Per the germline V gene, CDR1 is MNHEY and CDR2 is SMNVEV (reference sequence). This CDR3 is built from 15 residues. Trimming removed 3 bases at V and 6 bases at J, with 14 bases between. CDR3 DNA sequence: TGTGCCAGCAGTTTTGGCCAGGCGGAGGCCGGGGAGCTGTTTTTT. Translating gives CASSFGQAEAGELFF.

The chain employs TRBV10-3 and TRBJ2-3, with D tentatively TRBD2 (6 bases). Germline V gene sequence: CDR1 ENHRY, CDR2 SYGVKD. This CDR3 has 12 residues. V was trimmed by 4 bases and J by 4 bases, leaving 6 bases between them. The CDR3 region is CAISGGADTQYF. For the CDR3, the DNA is TGTGCCATCAGTGGGGGGGCAGATACGCAGTATTTT.

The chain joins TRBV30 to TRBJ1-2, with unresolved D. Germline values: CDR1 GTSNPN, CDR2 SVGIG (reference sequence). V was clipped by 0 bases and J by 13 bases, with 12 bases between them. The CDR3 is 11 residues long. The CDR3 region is CAWSVLLVATF. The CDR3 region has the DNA TGTGCCTGGAGTGTCCTCCTGGTAGCCACCTTC.

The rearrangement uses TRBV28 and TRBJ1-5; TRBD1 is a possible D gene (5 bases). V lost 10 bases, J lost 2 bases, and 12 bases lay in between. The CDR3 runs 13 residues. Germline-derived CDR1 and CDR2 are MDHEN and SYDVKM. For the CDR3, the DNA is TGTGCCACCATAGGGACTGGCAATCAGCCCCAGCATTTT. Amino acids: CATIGTGNQPQHF.

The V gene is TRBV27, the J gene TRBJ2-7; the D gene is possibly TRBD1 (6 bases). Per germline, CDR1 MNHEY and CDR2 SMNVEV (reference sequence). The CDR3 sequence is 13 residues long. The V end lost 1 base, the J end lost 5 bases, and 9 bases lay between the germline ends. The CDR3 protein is CASSLYRENEQYF. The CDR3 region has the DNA TGTGCCAGCAGTTTATACAGGGAAAACGAGCAGTACTTC.

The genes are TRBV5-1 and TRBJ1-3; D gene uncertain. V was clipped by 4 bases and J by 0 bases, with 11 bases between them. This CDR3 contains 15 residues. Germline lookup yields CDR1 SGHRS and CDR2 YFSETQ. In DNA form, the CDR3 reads TGCGCCAGCAGCCTAGCCCACTCCTCTGGAAACACCATATATTTT. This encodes CASSLAHSSGNTIYF.

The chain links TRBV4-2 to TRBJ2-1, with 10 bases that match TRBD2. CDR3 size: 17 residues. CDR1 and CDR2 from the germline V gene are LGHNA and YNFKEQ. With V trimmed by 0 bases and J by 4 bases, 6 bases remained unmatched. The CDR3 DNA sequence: TGTGCCAGCAGCCAAGATCGGCGGACTAGCGGTTACAATGAGCAGTTCTTC. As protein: CASSQDRRTSGYNEQFF.

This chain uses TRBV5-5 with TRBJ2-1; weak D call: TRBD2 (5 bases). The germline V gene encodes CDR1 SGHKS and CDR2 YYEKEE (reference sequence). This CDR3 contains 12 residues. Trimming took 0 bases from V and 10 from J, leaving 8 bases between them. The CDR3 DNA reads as TGTGCCAGCAGCTTGGGAGCGGCCGAGCAGTTCTTC. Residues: CASSLGAAEQFF.

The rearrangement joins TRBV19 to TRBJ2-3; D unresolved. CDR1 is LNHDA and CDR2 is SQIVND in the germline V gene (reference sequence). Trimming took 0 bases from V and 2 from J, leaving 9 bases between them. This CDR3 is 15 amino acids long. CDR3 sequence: CASSIEVQYTDTQYF. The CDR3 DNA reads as TGTGCCAGTAGTATAGAGGTGCAGTACACAGATACGCAGTATTTT. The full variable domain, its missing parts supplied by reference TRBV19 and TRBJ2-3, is DGGITQSPKYLFRKEGQNVTLSCEQNLNHDAMYWYRQDPGQGLRLIYYSQIVNDFQKGDIAEGYSVSREKKESFPLTVTSAQKNPTAFYLCASSIEVQYTDTQYFGPGTRLTVL.

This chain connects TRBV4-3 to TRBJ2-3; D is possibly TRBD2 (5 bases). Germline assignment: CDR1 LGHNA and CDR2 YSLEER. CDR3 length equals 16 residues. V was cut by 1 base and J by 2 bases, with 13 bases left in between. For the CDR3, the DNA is TGCGCCAGCAGCCAAGCTCTTAACCGGGACACAGATACGCAGTATTTT. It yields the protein CASSQALNRDTDTQYF.

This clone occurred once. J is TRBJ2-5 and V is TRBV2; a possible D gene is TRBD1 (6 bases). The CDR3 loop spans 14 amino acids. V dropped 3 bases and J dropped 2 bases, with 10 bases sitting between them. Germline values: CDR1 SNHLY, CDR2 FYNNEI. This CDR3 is CASSDGTLQETQYF. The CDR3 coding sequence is TGTGCCAGCAGTGACGGGACACTTCAAGAGACCCAGTACTTC.

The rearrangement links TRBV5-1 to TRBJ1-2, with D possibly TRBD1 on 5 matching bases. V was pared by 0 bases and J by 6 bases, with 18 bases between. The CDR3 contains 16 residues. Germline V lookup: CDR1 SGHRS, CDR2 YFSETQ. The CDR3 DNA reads TGCGCCAGCAGCTTGGAGCCCTGGGACTTGAGGAATGGCTACACCTTC. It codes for CASSLEPWDLRNGYTF. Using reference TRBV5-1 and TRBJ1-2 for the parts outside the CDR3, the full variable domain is KAGVTQTPRYLIKTRGQQVTLSCSPISGHRSVSWYQQTPGQGLQFLFEYFSETQRNKGNFPGRFSGRQFSNSRSEMNVSTLELGDSALYLCASSLEPWDLRNGYTFGSGTRLTVV.

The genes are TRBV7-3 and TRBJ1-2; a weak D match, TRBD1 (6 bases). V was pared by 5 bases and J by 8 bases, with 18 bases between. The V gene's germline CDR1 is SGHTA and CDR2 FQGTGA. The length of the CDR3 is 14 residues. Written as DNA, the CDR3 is TGTGCCAGCAGCCCCAATACAGGGTTAGACGGCTACACCTTC. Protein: CASSPNTGLDGYTF. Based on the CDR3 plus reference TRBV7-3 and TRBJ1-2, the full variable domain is GAGVSQTPSNKVTEKGKYVELRCDPISGHTALYWYRQSLGQGPEFLIYFQGTGAADDSGLPNDRFFAVRPEGSVSTLKIQRTERGDSAVYLCASSPNTGLDGYTFGSGTRLTVV.

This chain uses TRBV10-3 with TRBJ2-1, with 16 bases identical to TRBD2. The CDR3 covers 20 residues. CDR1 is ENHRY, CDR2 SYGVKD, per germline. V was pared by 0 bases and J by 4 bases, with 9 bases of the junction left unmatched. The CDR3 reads CAISESVGGTSGRGYNEQFF. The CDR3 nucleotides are TGTGCCATCAGTGAGTCGGTTGGCGGGACTAGCGGGAGGGGTTACAATGAGCAGTTCTTC.

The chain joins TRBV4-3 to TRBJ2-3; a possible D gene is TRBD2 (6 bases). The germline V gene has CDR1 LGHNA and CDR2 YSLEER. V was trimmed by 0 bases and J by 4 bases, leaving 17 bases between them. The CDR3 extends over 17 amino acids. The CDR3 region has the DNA TGCGCCAGCAGCCAAGATCACGGCCGGGAGCTAGCAGATACGCAGTATTTT. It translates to CASSQDHGRELADTQYF.

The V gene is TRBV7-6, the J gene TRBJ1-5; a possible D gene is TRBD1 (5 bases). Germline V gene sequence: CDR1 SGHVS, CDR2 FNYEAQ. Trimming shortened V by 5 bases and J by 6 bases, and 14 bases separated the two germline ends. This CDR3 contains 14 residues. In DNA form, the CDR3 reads TGTGCCAGCAGCCCGGGGGGGACTGGTCAGCCCCAGCATTTT. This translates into CASSPGGTGQPQHF.

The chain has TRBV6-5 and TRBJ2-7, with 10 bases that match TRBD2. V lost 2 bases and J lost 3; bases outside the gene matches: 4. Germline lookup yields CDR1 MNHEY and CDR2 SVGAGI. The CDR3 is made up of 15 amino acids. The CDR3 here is CASSYRSGRGYEQYF. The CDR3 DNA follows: TGTGCCAGCAGTTACCGGAGCGGGAGGGGCTACGAGCAGTACTTC.

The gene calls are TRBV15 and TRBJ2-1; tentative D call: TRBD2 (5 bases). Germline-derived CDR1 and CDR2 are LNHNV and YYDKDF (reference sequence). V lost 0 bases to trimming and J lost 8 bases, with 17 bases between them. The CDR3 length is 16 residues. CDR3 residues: CATSRDFGVGLHEQFF. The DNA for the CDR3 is TGTGCCACCAGCAGAGATTTCGGGGTCGGTCTGCATGAGCAGTTCTTC.

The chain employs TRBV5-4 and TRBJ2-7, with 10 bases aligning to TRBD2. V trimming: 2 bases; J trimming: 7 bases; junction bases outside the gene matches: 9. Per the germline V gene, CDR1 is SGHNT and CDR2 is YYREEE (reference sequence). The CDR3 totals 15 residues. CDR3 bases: TGTGCCAGCAGCTTAGAGCTAGCGGGAGCTAAGGAGCAGTACTTC. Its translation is CASSLELAGAKEQYF.

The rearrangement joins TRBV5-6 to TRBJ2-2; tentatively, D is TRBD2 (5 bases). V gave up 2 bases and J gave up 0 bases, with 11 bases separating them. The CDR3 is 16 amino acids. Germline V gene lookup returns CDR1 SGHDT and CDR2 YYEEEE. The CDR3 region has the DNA TGTGCCAGCAGCTTACCGGGGTTCGCGAACACCGGGGAGCTGTTTTTT. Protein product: CASSLPGFANTGELFF. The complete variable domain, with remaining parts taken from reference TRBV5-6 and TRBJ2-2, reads DAGVTQSPTHLIKTRGQQVTLRCSPKSGHDTVSWYQQALGQGPQFIFQYYEEEERQRGNFPDRFSGHQFPNYSSELNVNALLLGDSALYLCASSLPGFANTGELFFGEGSRLTVL.

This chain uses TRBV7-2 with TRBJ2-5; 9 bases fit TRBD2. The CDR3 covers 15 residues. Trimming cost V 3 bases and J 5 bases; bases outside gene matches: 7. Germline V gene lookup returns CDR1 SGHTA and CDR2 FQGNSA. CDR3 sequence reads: CASSFAGGYTETQYF. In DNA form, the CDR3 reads TGTGCCAGCAGCTTTGCGGGAGGGTACACCGAGACCCAGTACTTC.

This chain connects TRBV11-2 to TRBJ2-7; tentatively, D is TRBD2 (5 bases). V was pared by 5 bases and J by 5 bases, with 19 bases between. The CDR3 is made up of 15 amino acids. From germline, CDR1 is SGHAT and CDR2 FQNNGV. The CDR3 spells CASSLLGPAINEQYF. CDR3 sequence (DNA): TGTGCCAGCAGCCTACTAGGCCCCGCAATAAACGAGCAGTACTTC.